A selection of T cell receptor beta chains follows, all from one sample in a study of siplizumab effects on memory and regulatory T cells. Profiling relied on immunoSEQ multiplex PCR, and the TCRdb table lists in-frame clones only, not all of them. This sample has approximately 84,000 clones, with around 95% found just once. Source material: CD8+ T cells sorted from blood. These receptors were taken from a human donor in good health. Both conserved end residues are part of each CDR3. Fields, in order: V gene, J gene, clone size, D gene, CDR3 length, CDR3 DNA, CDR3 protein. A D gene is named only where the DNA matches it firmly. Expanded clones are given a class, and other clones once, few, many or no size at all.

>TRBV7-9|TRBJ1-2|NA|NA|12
TGTGCCAGCAGAATAGAGGTTGGGGGCTACACCTTC
CASRIEVGGYTF
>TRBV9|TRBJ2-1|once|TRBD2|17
TGTGCCAGCAGCGTAGGGGGTAGCGGGAACGCCTACAATGAGCAGTTCTTC
CASSVGGSGNAYNEQFF
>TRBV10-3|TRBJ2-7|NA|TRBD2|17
TGTGCCATCAGCATAGGGACTAGCGGGAGGGACCCATACGAGCAGTACTTC
CAISIGTSGRDPYEQYF
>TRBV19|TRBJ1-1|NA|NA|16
TGTGCCAGTAGAGAACAGGGATTTGGGATGAACACTGAAGCTTTCTTT
CASREQGFGMNTEAFF
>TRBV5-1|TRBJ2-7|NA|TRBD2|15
TGCGCCAGCAGCCTCTCTAGCGGAGCGCCCAACGAGCAGTACTTC
CASSLSSGAPNEQYF
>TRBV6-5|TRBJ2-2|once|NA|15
TGTGCCAGCAGTTACTCGACCCGGGTCGCCGGGGAGCTGTTTTTT
CASSYSTRVAGELFF
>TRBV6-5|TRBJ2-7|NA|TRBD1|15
TGTGCCAGCAGTCCCTTAGACAGGGACTCCTACGAGCAGTACTTC
CASSPLDRDSYEQYF
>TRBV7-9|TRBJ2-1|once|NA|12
TGTGCCAGCACCCTCGGGAGCAATGAGCAGTTCTTC
CASTLGSNEQFF
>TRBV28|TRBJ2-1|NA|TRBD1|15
TGTGCCAGCAGTTTCCGGGACAGGGGGTTCTATGAGCAGTTCTTC
CASSFRDRGFYEQFF
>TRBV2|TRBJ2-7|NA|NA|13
TGTGCCAGCAGTGACAGTCTTTCCTACGAGCAGTACTTC
CASSDSLSYEQYF
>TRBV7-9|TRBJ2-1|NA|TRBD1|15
TGTGCCGGCGAACAACAGGGGTACCCCTACAATGAGCAGTTCTTC
CAGEQQGYPYNEQFF
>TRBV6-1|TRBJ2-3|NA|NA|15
TGTGCCAGCTCCCGGGTCTACCCCCCCACAGATACGCAGTATTTT
CASSRVYPPTDTQYF
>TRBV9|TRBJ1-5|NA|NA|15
TGTGCCAGCAGCGTATCAGGGAAGAGCAATCAGCCCCAGCATTTT
CASSVSGKSNQPQHF
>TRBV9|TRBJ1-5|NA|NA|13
TGTGCCAGCAGCGTGGGGGGGACTCAGCCCCAGCATTTT
CASSVGGTQPQHF
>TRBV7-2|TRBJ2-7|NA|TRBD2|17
TGTGCCAGCCAACCGGGACTAGTGAACTTAGACTCCTACGAGCAGTACTTC
CASQPGLVNLDSYEQYF
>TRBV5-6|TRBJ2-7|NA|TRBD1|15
TGTGCCAGCAGCTTGGGGACAGGGGGCATCTACGAGCAGTACTTC
CASSLGTGGIYEQYF
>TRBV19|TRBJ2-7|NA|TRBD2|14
TGTGCCAGTAGTATAGGTAGCGGGAGTTACGAGCAGTACTTC
CASSIGSGSYEQYF
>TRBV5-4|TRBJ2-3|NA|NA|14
TGTGCCAGCAGCTTAAGGACTACCACAGATACGCAGTATTTT
CASSLRTTTDTQYF